The T cell receptor (beta chain) described here comes from a study of cytomegalovirus exposure and HLA in healthy donors. General study findings and limits: Within an earlier analysis, most TCR beta V segments proved productive either about 90% or about 30% of the time. Some V segments could not be told apart, so they were left out, TRBV6-2 and TRBV6-3 among them.

This CDR3 is built from 15 residues. V shed 3 bases, J shed 4 bases, and the junction held 6 bases outside the gene matches. The germline CDR1 and CDR2 sequences are SGHRS and YFSETQ. With respect to this clone: What it binds is unknown.

The primer mix had 60 Vbeta and 13 Jbeta primers. Profiling relied on immunoSEQ multiplex PCR, and the TCRdb table lists in-frame clones only, not all of them. The sample consists of around 200,000 clones, less than 85% of them appearing once. This sequence originates from a boy between 10 and 17 years old in good health and CMV-seronegative. The sample comprised PBMCs. V and J are TRBV5-1 and TRBJ1-2; 10 bases are a match to TRBD1. The DNA for the CDR3 is TGCGCCAGCAGCTCGGGACAGGGGAAGCGCTATGGCTACACCTTC. Translation: CASSSGQGKRYGYTF.